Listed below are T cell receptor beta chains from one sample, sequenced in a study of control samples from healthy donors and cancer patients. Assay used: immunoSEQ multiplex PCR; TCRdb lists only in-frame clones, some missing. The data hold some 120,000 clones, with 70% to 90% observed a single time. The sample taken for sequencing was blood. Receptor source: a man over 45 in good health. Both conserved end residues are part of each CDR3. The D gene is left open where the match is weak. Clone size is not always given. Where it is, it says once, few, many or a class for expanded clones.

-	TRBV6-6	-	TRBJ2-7	TGTGCCAGCACCCCCCGCTCGGGGTCCCAGTCCTACGAGCAGTACTTC	CASTPRSGSQSYEQYF
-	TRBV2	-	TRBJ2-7	TGTGCCAGCAGTTTCGGCAGGGGATCCTACGAGCAGTACTTC	CASSFGRGSYEQYF
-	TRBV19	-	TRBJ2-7	TGTGCCAGTAGTGCCCGACAGACCTACGAGCAGTACTTC	CASSARQTYEQYF
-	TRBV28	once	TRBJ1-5	TGTGCCAGCAGTTTACATGAGGATTCGGAGCCCCAGCATTTT	CASSLHEDSEPQHF
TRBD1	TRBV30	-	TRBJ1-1	TGTGCCTGGGCCGAGGACAGGGAATGGTTCACTGAAGCTTTCTTT	CAWAEDREWFTEAFF
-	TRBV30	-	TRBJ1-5	TGTGCCTGGAGTGTCGGGGGGGCCACTCAGCCCCAGCATTTT	CAWSVGGATQPQHF
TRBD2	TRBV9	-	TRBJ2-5	TGTGCCAGCAGCGTAGCTAGCGGGGCTCAAGAGACCCAGTACTTC	CASSVASGAQETQYF
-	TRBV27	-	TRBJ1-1	TGTGCCAGCAGCGCAGGAGGAGGTCGGAACACTGAAGCTTTCTTT	CASSAGGGRNTEAFF
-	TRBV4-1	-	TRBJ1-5	TGCGCCAGCAGCCAAGACCAGGGGCTGGGGCAGCCCCAGCATTTT	CASSQDQGLGQPQHF
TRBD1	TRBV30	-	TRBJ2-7	TGTGCCTGCCGCTCGCAGGGGGAGTACGAGCAGTACTTC	CACRSQGEYEQYF
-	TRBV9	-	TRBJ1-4	TGTGCCAGCAGCGTAGCGCAGGGAAATGAAAAACTGTTTTTT	CASSVAQGNEKLFF
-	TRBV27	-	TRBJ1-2	TGTGCCAGCAGTTTAGGAGCATCTAACTATGGCTACACCTTC	CASSLGASNYGYTF
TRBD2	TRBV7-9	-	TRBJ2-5	TGTGCCAGCAGCTTCCCCGGACTAGCGGGGACCCAGTACTTC	CASSFPGLAGTQYF
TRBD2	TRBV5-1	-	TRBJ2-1	TGCGCCAGCAGCTTGGGGGGTAGCGGGGGGGCAAATGAGCAGTTCTTC	CASSLGGSGGANEQFF
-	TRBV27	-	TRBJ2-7	TGTGCCAGCAGTTGGCTAAGGGACTACGAGCAGTACTTC	CASSWLRDYEQYF
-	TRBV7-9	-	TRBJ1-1	TGTGCCAGCAGCTTAGTTGGTGGGGGGGTTGAAGCTTTCTTT	CASSLVGGGVEAFF
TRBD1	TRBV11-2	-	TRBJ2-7	TGTGCCAGCAGCTTAGCCCAAGGACAGGTGATCTACGAGCAGTACTTC	CASSLAQGQVIYEQYF